A single sample is the source of the 17 T cell receptor beta chains below, sequenced in a study of T cell responses to AZD1222 COVID-19 vaccine. Sequencing was performed with immunoSEQ multiplex PCR; in TCRdb, only in-frame clones are kept and a portion is missing. Of roughly 100,000 clones in the sample, 75% to 90% are singletons; the top ten hold more than 20%. The material was peripheral blood, obtained on day 0 of AZD1222 vaccination. These receptor sequences come from an adult in good health.

The chain has TRBV28 and TRBJ2-1; tentatively, D is TRBD2 (7 bases). V lost 4 bases, J lost 8 bases, and 18 bases lay in between. Germline V gene data show CDR1 as MDHEN and CDR2 as SYDVKM. The CDR3 is 15 residues long. CDR3 loop: CASSSGGPKVYEQFF. DNA for the CDR3: TGTGCCAGCAGTTCGGGGGGCCCCAAGGTCTATGAGCAGTTCTTC.

This clone has only one observation. The chain carries TRBV6-5 and TRBJ2-7; D might be TRBD2 (6 bases). Trimming removed 10 bases at V and 0 bases at J, with 16 bases between. Germline values: CDR1 MNHEY, CDR2 SVGAGI. This CDR3 is 14 amino acids long. CDR3 coding DNA: TGTGCCACCGGGACTCCTACCAGCTCCTACGAGCAGTACTTC. Its translation is CATGTPTSSYEQYF.

The chain employs TRBV7-2 and TRBJ2-1; 11 bases line up with TRBD2. The CDR3 is 15 amino acids. Germline CDR1 and CDR2: SGHTA and FQGNSA. J gave up 6 bases and V 3 bases, and 4 bases lay outside the gene matches. CDR3 sequence (DNA): TGTGCCAGCAGCTTGGGAACTAGCGGGGGCAATGAGCAGTTCTTC. This gives the protein CASSLGTSGGNEQFF.

V is TRBV5-1 and J is TRBJ2-7; D not certain. The germline V and J ends were trimmed by 6 bases and 3 bases, with 13 bases remaining between them. This CDR3 is built from 13 residues. CDR1 SGHRS and CDR2 YFSETQ come from the germline V gene. CDR3 loop: CASTLGYDYEQYF. CDR3 sequence (DNA): TGCGCCAGCACGCTGGGGTACGACTACGAGCAGTACTTC.

The chain couples TRBV9 to TRBJ1-1; a weak D match, TRBD1 (6 bases). V gave up 4 bases and J gave up 4 bases, with 14 bases separating them. Germline assignment: CDR1 SGDLS and CDR2 YYNGEE. The CDR3 contains 14 residues. The CDR3 is CASSPRRGATEAFF. CDR3 DNA sequence: TGTGCCAGCAGCCCCCGGCGGGGGGCCACTGAAGCTTTCTTT.

The chain joins TRBV5-1 to TRBJ1-2; a possible D gene is TRBD1 (6 bases). The germline gives CDR1 SGHRS, CDR2 YFSETQ. Trimming removed 3 bases from V and 1 base from J, with 13 bases in between. The CDR3 loop spans 15 amino acids. The CDR3 region has the DNA TGCGCCAGCAGCTCCCCGGACAGTATTAACTATGGCTACACCTTC. Its protein product is CASSSPDSINYGYTF.

This clone occurred a few times. This chain joins TRBV7-9 and TRBJ1-1; D is ambiguous. The V end was cut by 1 base, the J end by 2 bases, with 8 bases between. Germline values: CDR1 SEHNR, CDR2 FQNEAQ (reference sequence). The CDR3 covers 14 residues. The CDR3 protein is CASSLGWANTEAFF. CDR3 nucleotide sequence: TGTGCCAGCAGCTTAGGGTGGGCCAACACTGAAGCTTTCTTT.

The rearrangement uses TRBV29-1 and TRBJ1-1; D may be TRBD1 (6 bases). V shed 4 bases and J shed 4 bases, with 13 bases lying between them. Germline V gene sequence: CDR1 SQVTM, CDR2 ANQGSEA. The CDR3 contains 13 residues. In nucleotides, the CDR3 is TGCAGCGTTGTCCGGGGGGCGACCACTGAAGCTTTCTTT. Its protein product is CSVVRGATTEAFF.

This rearrangement joins TRBV28 to TRBJ1-5, with unresolved D. The CDR3 contains 10 residues. V was shortened by 9 bases and J by 7 bases, with 7 bases between the two germline ends. Germline lookup yields CDR1 MDHEN and CDR2 SYDVKM. CDR3 residues: CASGRQPQHF. In DNA form, the CDR3 reads TGTGCCAGTGGAAGACAGCCCCAGCATTTT.

V and J are TRBV4-2 and TRBJ2-1, with D unclear. The CDR3 runs 13 residues. V lost 2 bases and J 7 bases, leaving 9 bases between the germline ends. Germline CDR1 LGHNA, CDR2 YNFKEQ. CDR3 sequence: CASSQPPPNEQFF. In DNA form, the CDR3 reads TGTGCCAGCAGCCAACCCCCCCCGAATGAGCAGTTCTTC.

V usage is TRBV7-2 and J usage is TRBJ2-5, with a possible D match to TRBD2 (6 bases). Germline V CDR1 and CDR2: SGHTA, FQGNSA. The CDR3 length is 16 residues. Trimming pared 4 bases from V and 5 bases from J, leaving 20 bases between. The CDR3 sequence is CASSYPQAGRGETQYF. The CDR3 DNA reads TGTGCCAGCAGCTACCCCCAGGCGGGACGTGGGGAGACCCAGTACTTC.

This chain uses TRBV18 with TRBJ2-5, with no clear D. Trimming cost V 2 bases and J 2 bases, with 6 bases left between them. The CDR3 has 13 residues. Germline CDR1 is KGHSH and CDR2 is LQKENI. Written as DNA, the CDR3 is TGTGCCAGCTCACCAGGGCCACAAGAGACCCAGTACTTC. Translation gives CASSPGPQETQYF. The full variable domain, with the rest looked up from reference TRBV18 and TRBJ2-5, is NAGVMQNPRHLVRRRGQEARLRCSPMKGHSHVYWYRQLPEEGLKFMVYLQKENIIDESGMPKERFSAEFPKEGPSILRIQQVVRGDSAAYFCASSPGPQETQYFGPGTRLLVL.

The J gene is TRBJ1-1, the V gene TRBV28; 8 bases agree with TRBD1. The CDR3 is 12 residues long. The junction had 1 base not matched to a gene; V was cut back by 5 bases and J by 5 bases. Germline CDR1 reads MDHEN; CDR2 reads SYDVKM. CDR3 amino acids: CASSRDRTEAFF. As DNA, the CDR3 is TGTGCCAGCAGTAGGGACAGGACTGAAGCTTTCTTT.

The chain joins TRBV24-1 to TRBJ2-7, with D possibly TRBD2 on 5 matching bases. Germline CDR1 is KGHDR and CDR2 is SFDVKD. Deletions cut 7 bases from V and 0 bases from J, with 9 bases between. This CDR3 is 13 amino acids long. CDR3 nucleotides: TGTGCCACCAGCGGTGGGAGCTCCTACGAGCAGTACTTC. Its translation: CATSGGSSYEQYF.

V gene TRBV6-1 combines with J gene TRBJ1-5; a weak D match, TRBD1 (5 bases). CDR1 and CDR2 from the germline V gene are MNHNS and SASEGT. This CDR3 has 16 amino acids. V was shortened by 0 bases and J by 3 bases, with 12 bases between the two germline ends. CDR3: CASSEAMTVINQPQHF. DNA of the CDR3: TGTGCCAGCAGTGAAGCAATGACAGTGATCAATCAGCCCCAGCATTTT.

This clone was counted a single time. J is TRBJ1-3 and V is TRBV6-5; D is unresolved. This CDR3 comprises 14 residues. The germline V and J ends were trimmed by 4 bases and 4 bases, with 11 bases remaining between them. Germline CDR1 reads MNHEY; CDR2 reads SVGAGI. The CDR3 sequence is CASSSPGQGNTIYF. The CDR3 DNA follows: TGTGCCAGCAGTTCCCCCGGGCAGGGAAACACCATATATTTT.

Concerning this clone itself: The junction does not match germline at one end; this may be a read error. The genes are TRBV7-7 and TRBJ2-1, with TRBD2 identical over 13 bases. Germline V CDR1 and CDR2: SSHAT, FNYEAQ (reference sequence). The CDR3 loop spans 16 amino acids. The DNA of the CDR3 is TGTGCTAGCAGTCCCGGGACTAGCGGGATCTACAATGAGCAGTTCTTC. The encoded protein is CASSPGTSGIYNEQFF.